These T cell receptor beta chains were read from a single sample in a study of T cell responses to AZD1222 COVID-19 vaccine. Only in-frame clones appear in the TCRdb table, and some are missing; sequencing was by immunoSEQ multiplex PCR. Of around 130,000 clones listed, 92% are singletons. The sample was peripheral blood, taken 28 days after the second AZD1222 dose. The receptors come from an adult who received the AZD1222 COVID-19 vaccine. The CDR3 runs from the conserved cysteine through the conserved F or W. The D gene is left open where the match is weak. A clone size is listed for some rows: how often the clone was seen (once, few, many), or a class if it is expanded.

V: TRBV9; size: NA; D: NA; J: TRBJ1-2; CDR3: CASSVQGGDYGYTF; DNA: TGTGCCAGCAGCGTCCAGGGTGGAGACTATGGCTACACCTTC
V: TRBV11-3; size: NA; D: NA; J: TRBJ2-7; CDR3: CASRPRGALYEQYF; DNA: TGTGCCAGCCGGCCCCGGGGGGCCCTTTACGAGCAGTACTTC
V: TRBV30; size: NA; D: TRBD1; J: TRBJ2-5; CDR3: CAWRGTGVETQYF; DNA: TGTGCCTGGAGGGGGACAGGGGTGGAGACCCAGTACTTC
V: TRBV28; size: NA; D: NA; J: TRBJ2-5; CDR3: CASTLPQGRRETQYF; DNA: TGTGCCAGCACCTTACCCCAGGGGCGTCGGGAGACCCAGTACTTC
V: TRBV4-2; size: NA; D: NA; J: TRBJ1-1; CDR3: CASSQEARNTEAFF; DNA: TGTGCCAGCAGCCAGGAGGCGCGGAACACTGAAGCTTTCTTT
V: TRBV7-8; size: NA; D: TRBD1; J: TRBJ2-5; CDR3: CASSQDRGQETQYF; DNA: TGTGCCAGCAGCCAGGACAGGGGGCAAGAGACCCAGTACTTC
V: TRBV6-5; size: NA; D: TRBD1; J: TRBJ2-7; CDR3: CASSMTGSYEQYF; DNA: TGTGCCAGCAGTATGACAGGGTCCTACGAGCAGTACTTC
V: TRBV19; size: NA; D: NA; J: TRBJ1-1; CDR3: CASSIAGEGTEAFF; DNA: TGTGCCAGTAGTATAGCGGGCGAGGGCACTGAAGCTTTCTTT
V: TRBV27; size: NA; D: NA; J: TRBJ1-3; CDR3: CASSFSSSGNTIYF; DNA: TGTGCCAGCAGTTTCAGCTCCTCTGGAAACACCATATATTTT
V: TRBV12-3/TRBV12-4; size: NA; D: NA; J: TRBJ2-3; CDR3: CASSFGGTDTQYF; DNA: TGTGCCAGCAGTTTTGGGGGCACAGATACGCAGTATTTT
V: TRBV7-2; size: once; D: NA; J: TRBJ1-1; CDR3: CASSLDRNTEAFF; DNA: TGTGCCAGCAGCTTAGACAGGAACACTGAAGCTTTCTTT
V: TRBV11-2; size: NA; D: NA; J: TRBJ2-5; CDR3: CASSWEETQYF; DNA: TGTGCCAGCAGCTGGGAAGAGACCCAGTACTTC
V: TRBV5-4; size: NA; D: NA; J: TRBJ1-6; CDR3: CASSPGTPYNSPLHF; DNA: TGTGCCAGCAGCCCCGGGACACCCTATAATTCACCCCTCCACTTT
V: TRBV7-3; size: NA; D: TRBD1; J: TRBJ1-1; CDR3: CASSSTTGGFAEAFF; DNA: TGTGCCAGCAGTTCCACGACAGGGGGCTTCGCTGAAGCTTTCTTT
V: TRBV19; size: NA; D: TRBD1; J: TRBJ1-5; CDR3: CASSIDTGTGRQPQHF; DNA: TGTGCCAGTAGTATAGACACCGGGACAGGGCGTCAGCCCCAGCATTTT
V: TRBV7-9; size: NA; D: NA; J: TRBJ2-5; CDR3: CASSLDDIGQETQYF; DNA: TGTGCCAGCAGCTTAGACGACATCGGGCAAGAGACCCAGTACTTC
V: TRBV2; size: once; D: NA; J: TRBJ2-6; CDR3: CASIEASGANVLTF; DNA: TGTGCCAGCATTGAGGCTTCCGGGGCCAACGTCCTGACTTTC
V: TRBV4-3; size: NA; D: TRBD1; J: TRBJ1-5; CDR3: CASSHAPWTGEAQPQHF; DNA: TGCGCCAGCAGCCATGCTCCCTGGACAGGTGAGGCTCAGCCCCAGCATTTT
V: TRBV5-1; size: NA; D: NA; J: TRBJ2-7; CDR3: CASSLQVAYEQYF; DNA: TGCGCCAGCAGCTTGCAGGTTGCCTACGAGCAGTACTTC
V: TRBV4-3; size: NA; D: NA; J: TRBJ1-2; CDR3: CASSQEWQGRGYGYTF; DNA: TGCGCCAGCAGCCAAGAATGGCAGGGGCGCGGGTATGGCTACACCTTC